The 12 T cell receptor beta chains below were found in one sample sequenced in a study of control samples from healthy donors and cancer patients. TCRdb's copy holds only in-frame clones and misses some; the assay was immunoSEQ multiplex PCR. There are tens of thousands of clones in the sample; around 90% occur only once, and roughly 5.6% lies in the top ten. The sample was PBMCs. All receptors come from a man in his sixties with colorectal cancer.

This rearrangement joins TRBV18 to TRBJ1-2; TRBD1 matches at 8 bases. This CDR3 spans 14 amino acids. The V segment lost 5 bases and the J segment 0 bases; nucleotides outside the gene matches: 2. Per the germline V gene, CDR1 is KGHSH and CDR2 is LQKENI. CDR3 region: CASSGQGANYGYTF. The DNA of the CDR3 is TGTGCCAGCTCAGGACAGGGAGCTAACTATGGCTACACCTTC. Combining the CDR3 with reference TRBV18 and TRBJ1-2 gives the whole variable domain NAGVMQNPRHLVRRRGQEARLRCSPMKGHSHVYWYRQLPEEGLKFMVYLQKENIIDESGMPKERFSAEFPKEGPSILRIQQVVRGDSAAYFCASSGQGANYGYTFGSGTRLTVV.

The V gene is TRBV4-2, the J gene TRBJ2-1; D is undetermined. Germline V gene lookup returns CDR1 LGHNA and CDR2 YNFKEQ. V gave up 5 bases and J gave up 5 bases, with 13 bases separating them. The length of the CDR3 is 14 residues. This CDR3 is CASSYGRTDNEQFF. The CDR3, as DNA: TGTGCCAGCAGCTATGGACGGACCGACAATGAGCAGTTCTTC.

CDR3 sequence reads: CASRVNTDTQYF. In DNA, the CDR3 is TGTGCCAGCAGGGTGAACACAGATACGCAGTATTTT. The gene calls are TRBV2 and TRBJ2-3; D ambiguous. The CDR3 runs 12 residues. CDR1 and CDR2 from the germline V gene are SNHLY and FYNNEI. V lost 6 bases and J lost 2, with 6 bases in between. The whole variable domain, filled in from reference TRBV2 and TRBJ2-3, reads EPEVTQTPSHQVTQMGQEVILRCVPISNHLYFYWYRQILGQKVEFLVSFYNNEISEKSEIFDDQFSVERPDGSNFTLKIRSTKLEDSAMYFCASRVNTDTQYFGPGTRLTVL.

The chain combines TRBV24-1 with TRBJ1-1; D is ambiguous. The germline gives CDR1 KGHDR, CDR2 SFDVKD. Deletions cut 4 bases from V and 1 base from J, with 9 bases between. The CDR3 contains 14 residues. The CDR3 DNA is TGTGCCACCAGTGACCCGACACCGAACACTGAAGCTTTCTTT. Residues: CATSDPTPNTEAFF.

V usage is TRBV7-2 and J usage is TRBJ1-6, with D maybe TRBD1 (5 bases). Trimming took off 5 bases at V and 11 bases at J, with 19 bases between the two ends. CDR1 SGHTA and CDR2 FQGNSA come from the germline V gene. This CDR3 contains 15 residues. The CDR3 loop is CASSVPGRAIAPLHF. As DNA, the CDR3 is TGTGCCAGCAGCGTACCGGGACGGGCAATTGCACCCCTCCACTTT.

The rearrangement links TRBV30 to TRBJ2-1; 8 bases map to TRBD2. Germline CDR1 is GTSNPN and CDR2 is SVGIG (reference sequence). This CDR3 comprises 16 residues. J gave up 8 bases and V 2 bases, and 14 bases lay outside the gene matches. CDR3 in DNA: TGTGCCTGGAGTTCCAAACTCGCGGGGGGTGGAGATGAGCAGTTCTTC. Translation: CAWSSKLAGGGDEQFF. The whole variable domain, filled in from reference TRBV30 and TRBJ2-1, reads SQTIHQWPATLVQPVGSPLSLECTVEGTSNPNLYWYRQAAGRGLQLLFYSVGIGQISSEVPQNLSASRPQDRQFILSSKKLLLSDSGFYLCAWSSKLAGGGDEQFFGPGTRLTVL.

This sequence joins TRBV7-4 and TRBJ1-5; 8 bases align to TRBD1. The CDR3 sequence is 14 residues long. After removal of 8 bases from V and 0 bases from J, the junction contained 3 bases not matched to a gene. The V gene's germline CDR1 is SGHVT and CDR2 SQSDAQ. CDR3 sequence (DNA): TGTGCCAGCGGACAGGGACCTAGCAATCAGCCCCAGCATTTT. It yields the protein CASGQGPSNQPQHF.

The rearrangement links TRBV11-2 to TRBJ2-3, with D maybe TRBD2 (5 bases). The CDR3 covers 14 residues. Germline V CDR1 and CDR2: SGHAT, FQNNGV. Trimming took off 6 bases at V and 4 bases at J, with 14 bases between the two ends. CDR3 sequence: CASRSSGSADTQYF. The CDR3 nucleotides are TGTGCCAGCAGATCCTCGGGGTCAGCAGATACGCAGTATTTT. The entire variable domain, with the rest obtained from reference TRBV11-2 and TRBJ2-3, is as follows: EAGVAQSPRYKIIEKRQSVAFWCNPISGHATLYWYQQILGQGPKLLIQFQNNGVVDDSQLPKDRFSAERLKGVDSTLKIQPAKLEDSAVYLCASRSSGSADTQYFGPGTRLTVL.

The V gene is TRBV6-5, the J gene TRBJ1-1, with a tentative D call TRBD1 (5 bases). V was pared by 8 bases and J by 3 bases, with 13 bases between. CDR3 size: 13 residues. In germline, CDR1 is MNHEY, CDR2 SVGAGI. Written as DNA, the CDR3 is TGTGCCAGCGGACACCTTCCGGACACTGAAGCTTTCTTT. Protein sequence: CASGHLPDTEAFF.

The chain carries TRBV5-5 and TRBJ2-3, with 10 bases that match TRBD2. The CDR3 is 18 amino acids. From germline, CDR1 is SGHKS and CDR2 YYEKEE (reference sequence). V was clipped by 6 bases and J by 2 bases; unmatched bases: 15. CDR3 residues: CASNLGPRTSGTTDTQYF. CDR3 DNA: TGTGCCAGCAATCTGGGTCCTCGGACTAGCGGAACCACAGATACGCAGTATTTT.

The chain combines TRBV18 with TRBJ1-1; 8 bases fit TRBD1. This CDR3 has 16 amino acids. V was clipped by 0 bases and J by 0 bases; unmatched bases: 3. CDR1 is KGHSH, CDR2 LQKENI, per germline. CDR3 residues: CASSPPAGGMNTEAFF. The CDR3 DNA is TGTGCCAGCTCACCACCGGCAGGGGGCATGAACACTGAAGCTTTCTTT.

With regard to this clone: One end of the junction does not line up with germline, which may come from a read error. This chain connects TRBV5-1 to TRBJ1-1, with a tentative D call TRBD1 (5 bases). The germline V gene encodes CDR1 SGHRS and CDR2 YFSETQ. The CDR3 loop spans 14 amino acids. CDR3 coding DNA: TGCGCCAGCCGCTTAACGACAGCGAACACTGAAGCTTTCTTT. It translates to CASRLTTANTEAFF.